This T cell receptor beta chain was sequenced in a study of tumor-infiltrating lymphocytes in primary liver carcinoma. Using a constant-region primer together with ProtoScript II reverse transcriptase, TCR beta cDNA was made from 500 ng of total RNA. Investigators got TCR beta libraries out of three nested multiplex PCR rounds, done with slightly modified ARM-PCR. TRBV1-TRBV30 forward and Cbeta reverse primers drove the first two approximately 10-cycle rounds. In TCRdb, the multiplex PCR reads were re-called with MiXCR into one record per CDR3 protein. In the table there are 100,000 or so distinct CDR3 sequences, 69% of which are singletons. The source material, about 19-30 mg of unsorted bulk tissue, was used to co-extract RNA and DNA. The CDR3 totals 13 residues. The germline gives CDR1 KGHDR, CDR2 SFDVKD. V lost 1 base to trimming and J lost 10 bases, with 10 bases between them.

V is TRBV24-1 and J is TRBJ2-1; D is unclear. The specimen sequenced was liver tumor tissue from sampling region 5. Stated subset: tumor region T5, tumor centre. This TCR came from a woman in her fifties or sixties with primary liver carcinoma and hepatitis B virus infection. CDR3 sequence reads: CATSDFESWEQFF. The CDR3 nucleotides read TGTGCCACCAGTGATTTTGAAAGCTGGGAGCAGTTCTTC.